These 27 T cell receptor beta chains came from one sample sequenced in a study of CD4 T cells in relation to SARS-CoV-2 and coronaviruses (dated by TCRdb to the early 2020s). These receptors' antigens are unknown. The library was built by means of the immunoSEQ multiplex PCR assay. Not all clones reach the TCRdb copy of this immuneACCESS table, which keeps in-frame sequences only. Checked studies attribute under half of the gap to unresolved V genes and leave the rest unexplained. Counted in this sample were approximately 25,000 clones; 70% to 75% of them appeared once. Less than 20% of the sample goes to the ten largest clones. CD4+ T cells from unexposed donors were collected before the COVID-19 pandemic (2011-2018). Following 10 days of culture, the EasySep CD4+ T cell isolation kit was used to isolate CD4+ T cells. The sample consisted of CD4+ T cells from PBMCs, cultured in vitro. The receptors derive from a human donor in good health.

V and J are TRBV7-2 and TRBJ1-5; a weak D match, TRBD1 (5 bases). From germline, CDR1 is SGHTA and CDR2 FQGNSA. CDR3 size: 15 residues. Between the trimmed V and J ends, which lost 5 bases and 4 bases, there was a span of 15 bases. CDR3 sequence reads: CASSPRWGGNQPQHF. The CDR3 coding sequence is TGTGCCAGCAGCCCCCGGTGGGGGGGGAATCAGCCCCAGCATTTT.

This rearrangement joins TRBV20-1 to TRBJ1-5; no definite D call. The CDR3 totals 13 residues. V gave up 3 bases and J gave up 4 bases, with 10 bases separating them. CDR1 DFQATT and CDR2 SNEGSKA come from the germline V gene (reference sequence). CDR3 in DNA: TGCAGTGCTAGTTTCACAGCGAATCAGCCCCAGCATTTT. Translated, it gives CSASFTANQPQHF.

The sample holds a few counts of this clone. The chain uses TRBV7-9 and TRBJ2-2; tentatively, D is TRBD1 (6 bases). Per germline, CDR1 SEHNR and CDR2 FQNEAQ (reference sequence). CDR3 length: 16 amino acids. Trimming removed 5 bases from V and 0 bases from J, with 13 bases in between. The CDR3 region is CASSLEQGTNTGELFF. DNA for the CDR3: TGTGCCAGCAGCCTAGAACAGGGCACGAACACCGGGGAGCTGTTTTTT.

In DNA, the CDR3 is TGTGCCAGCAGCCTCCGACAGGGAATGAGCTACACCTTC. The encoded protein is CASSLRQGMSYTF. The rearrangement uses TRBV7-9 and TRBJ1-2; the match to TRBD1 covers 7 bases. This CDR3 has 13 amino acids. Germline V gives CDR1 SEHNR, CDR2 FQNEAQ (reference sequence). After removal of 5 bases from V and 9 bases from J, the junction contained 9 bases not matched to a gene. The complete variable domain, with remaining parts taken from reference TRBV7-9 and TRBJ1-2, reads DTGVSQNPRHKITKRGQNVTFRCDPISEHNRLYWYRQTLGQGPEFLTYFQNEAQLEKSRLLSDRFSAERPKGSFSTLEIQRTEQGDSAMYLCASSLRQGMSYTFGSGTRLTVV.

The J gene is TRBJ1-5, the V gene TRBV4-1; D not certain. Germline V gene data show CDR1 as MGHRA and CDR2 as YSYEKL. The CDR3 is made up of 17 amino acids. V was cut by 2 bases and J by 0 bases, with 14 bases left in between. CDR3 region: CASSQFPPGVSNQPQHF. The CDR3 DNA follows: TGCGCCAGCAGCCAATTTCCCCCCGGGGTTAGCAATCAGCCCCAGCATTTT.

The genes are TRBV12-5 and TRBJ1-5; D call uncertain. The CDR3 spans 12 residues. Trimming removed 5 bases from V and 5 bases from J, with 7 bases in between. The V gene's germline CDR1 is LGHNT and CDR2 FRNRAP. CDR3 sequence: CASGVDDQPQHF. CDR3 nucleotide sequence: TGTGCTAGTGGTGTGGACGATCAGCCCCAGCATTTT.

This clone appeared a single time. This sequence joins TRBV7-8 and TRBJ1-1; D possibly corresponds to TRBD1 (6 bases). Germline CDR1 SGHVS, CDR2 FQNEAQ. CDR3 length: 13 amino acids. Trimming removed 4 bases from V and 2 bases from J, with 8 bases in between. CDR3 DNA: TGTGCCAGCAGCTCGGACAGAAACACTGAAGCTTTCTTT. This gives the protein CASSSDRNTEAFF.

DNA of the CDR3: TGTGCCAGCAGCTTGTCACCGGGACAGGGGAATGAAAAACTGTTTTTT. Residues: CASSLSPGQGNEKLFF. The gene calls are TRBV7-6 and TRBJ1-4; 10 bases are shared with TRBD1. This CDR3 has 16 residues. The germline CDR1 and CDR2 sequences are SGHVS and FNYEAQ. V gave up 3 bases and J gave up 5 bases; unmatched junction bases: 6.

The chain joins TRBV11-3 to TRBJ2-1; D is unclear. This CDR3 has 14 amino acids. V lost 0 bases to trimming and J lost 3 bases, with 6 bases between them. In germline, CDR1 is SGHNT, CDR2 YENEEA. The DNA for the CDR3 is TGTGCCAGCAGCTTAGATTCACACTACAATGAGCAGTTCTTC. It yields the protein CASSLDSHYNEQFF. The full variable domain, its missing parts supplied by reference TRBV11-3 and TRBJ2-1, is EAGVVQSPRYKIIEKKQPVAFWCNPISGHNTLYWYLQNLGQGPELLIRYENEEAVDDSQLPKDRFSAERLKGVDSTLKIQPAELGDSAVYLCASSLDSHYNEQFFGPGTRLTVL.

This chain connects TRBV28 to TRBJ1-5; maybe TRBD1 (5 bases). Germline V gene sequence: CDR1 MDHEN, CDR2 SYDVKM. CDR3 length: 14 residues. The V end lost 7 bases, the J end lost 2 bases, and 12 bases lay between the germline ends. CDR3 amino acids: CASILEGRNQPQHF. DNA for the CDR3: TGTGCCAGCATATTGGAGGGGCGCAATCAGCCCCAGCATTTT.

In its sample, this clone was seen a few times. The chain couples TRBV6-5 to TRBJ2-2; either TRBD1 or TRBD2 may fit D (6 bases each). Trimming took 3 bases from V and 8 from J, leaving 10 bases between them. The CDR3 contains 13 residues. Germline-derived CDR1 and CDR2 are MNHEY and SVGAGI. CDR3 nucleotides: TGTGCCAGCAGTTATACAGGGAGGGGGGAGCTGTTTTTT. It translates to CASSYTGRGELFF.

The chain has TRBV6-5 and TRBJ2-1; D is undetermined. CDR3 length equals 15 residues. Looked up from germline, CDR1 is MNHEY and CDR2 is SVGAGI. V was cut by 0 bases and J by 3 bases, with 9 bases left in between. The CDR3 sequence is CASSYSTAYYNEQFF. As DNA, the CDR3 is TGTGCCAGCAGTTACTCTACGGCTTACTACAATGAGCAGTTCTTC.

The chain links TRBV6-4 to TRBJ2-7, with 12 bases that match TRBD2. Trimming removed 4 bases from V and 7 bases from J; junction bases left unmatched: 8. Germline V lookup: CDR1 MRHNA, CDR2 SNTAGT. CDR3 length: 15 residues. CDR3 sequence (DNA): TGTGCCAGCAGTGTCGGACTAGCGGGAACAGGGGAGCAGTACTTC. It translates to CASSVGLAGTGEQYF.

CDR3 loop: CATSDSGLHSGNTIYF. CDR3 bases: TGTGCCACCAGTGATTCGGGACTCCACTCTGGAAACACCATATATTTT. The gene calls are TRBV24-1 and TRBJ1-3; possible D gene TRBD1, 5 bases. The V gene lost 2 bases and the J gene lost 0 bases, with 10 bases spanning the gap. The germline V gene encodes CDR1 KGHDR and CDR2 SFDVKD. The CDR3 contains 16 residues.

This clone has more than one count but fewer than ten. The chain combines TRBV5-5 with TRBJ1-1; D is perhaps TRBD1 (5 bases). This CDR3 is built from 13 residues. Germline assignment: CDR1 SGHKS and CDR2 YYEKEE (reference sequence). V dropped 1 base and J dropped 1 base, with 5 bases sitting between them. The CDR3 DNA sequence: TGTGCCAGCAGCTTGCAGGGGAACACTGAAGCTTTCTTT. Encoded protein: CASSLQGNTEAFF.

The rearrangement joins TRBV6-5 to TRBJ2-4; tentative D call: TRBD2 (5 bases). Germline lookup yields CDR1 MNHEY and CDR2 SVGAGI. With 4 bases removed from V and 9 bases from J, the gap between germline ends came to 19 bases. There are 15 residues in the CDR3. The CDR3 here is CASSSRTRSKGIQYF. CDR3 sequence (DNA): TGTGCCAGCAGTTCGAGGACTCGGTCTAAGGGCATTCAGTACTTC.

J is TRBJ1-5 and V is TRBV19; 10 bases map to TRBD1. The V and J ends lost 3 bases and 1 base, in that order; junction bases with no gene match: 3. The CDR3 consists of 16 residues. Germline loops: CDR1 LNHDA, CDR2 SQIVND (reference sequence). CDR3 in DNA: TGTGCCAGTAGTATCGGGACAGGGGCGAGCAATCAGCCCCAGCATTTT. This translates into CASSIGTGASNQPQHF.

The rearrangement links TRBV6-1 to TRBJ2-1; 8 bases align to TRBD2. Germline CDR1 and CDR2: MNHNS and SASEGT. V was clipped by 2 bases and J by 2 bases; unmatched bases: 5. This CDR3 is built from 16 residues. CDR3 in amino acids: CASSEFVSGTYNEQFF. In nucleotides, the CDR3 is TGTGCCAGCAGTGAATTCGTTAGCGGGACCTACAATGAGCAGTTCTTC.

The chain couples TRBV7-3 to TRBJ1-2, with D perhaps matching TRBD1 (5 bases). V was clipped by 4 bases and J by 8 bases, with 14 bases between them. Germline CDR1 reads SGHTA; CDR2 reads FQGTGA. This CDR3 has 13 residues. The CDR3 DNA follows: TGTGCCAGCAGCTCTCAGGGAAGTGACGGCTACACCTTC. It encodes CASSSQGSDGYTF.

This chain uses TRBV6-7 with TRBJ1-5; D call uncertain. TRBV6-7 belongs to the ORF category, with a function that is uncertain. The CDR3 extends over 17 amino acids. Trimming removed 2 bases from V and 9 bases from J, with 23 bases in between. The DNA of the CDR3 is TGTGCCAGCAGTTACCGAAACGTCGCCAGGCCGCCCGGGCCCCAGCATTTT. Amino acids: CASSYRNVARPPGPQHF.

V gene TRBV5-1 combines with J gene TRBJ2-7; the D is unclear. The CDR3 extends over 15 amino acids. Trimming took off 4 bases at V and 4 bases at J, with 18 bases between the two ends. Looked up from germline, CDR1 is SGHRS and CDR2 is YFSETQ. CDR3 DNA sequence: TGCGCCAGCAGCGCTCTAGGCCAAGTTCAGTACGAGCAGTACTTC. This sequence encodes CASSALGQVQYEQYF.

V and J are TRBV10-3 and TRBJ2-1; 7 nucleotides match TRBD1. The CDR3 extends over 14 amino acids. V was clipped by 4 bases and J by 4 bases; unmatched bases: 4. The germline gives CDR1 ENHRY, CDR2 SYGVKD. The CDR3 region is CAISARTGYNEQFF. The CDR3 bases are TGTGCCATCAGTGCCAGGACAGGTTACAATGAGCAGTTCTTC.

The V call is TRBV5-1, the J call TRBJ2-1; 7 bases align to TRBD2. The ends lost 4 bases at V and 14 bases at J; junction bases unmatched: 9. From germline, CDR1 is SGHRS and CDR2 YFSETQ. The CDR3 is 12 residues long. In DNA form, the CDR3 reads TGCGCCAGCAGCGGGCGGGGAGGGGAGAAGTTCTTC. Protein sequence: CASSGRGGEKFF.

The chain uses TRBV3-1 (or the pseudogene TRBV3-2) and TRBJ2-7; unclear D gene. The germline V gene has CDR1 LGHDT and CDR2 YNNKEL (reference sequence). With 0 bases removed from V and 9 bases from J, the gap between germline ends came to 9 bases. There are 12 residues in the CDR3. CDR3 amino acids: CASSQDRLWQYF. The CDR3 coding sequence is TGTGCCAGCAGCCAAGATCGCTTGTGGCAGTACTTC.

This clone ranks as medium-sized. The J gene is TRBJ2-7, the V gene TRBV18, with a possible D match to TRBD1 (6 bases). This CDR3 is built from 15 residues. V was clipped by 3 bases and J by 4 bases, with 16 bases between them. Germline lookup yields CDR1 KGHSH and CDR2 LQKENI. Written as DNA, the CDR3 is TGTGCCAGCTCACCGACCCACACAGGGTTATACGAGCAGTACTTC. Translation gives CASSPTHTGLYEQYF.

V and J are TRBV5-1 and TRBJ2-7, with 10 bases lining up with TRBD1. Trimming at V came to 4 bases and at J to 4 bases, leaving 23 bases not matched to a gene. The CDR3 length is 20 residues. Germline CDR1 reads SGHRS; CDR2 reads YFSETQ. CDR3 sequence reads: CASSPEAGTGAMGAFYEQYF. CDR3 nucleotides: TGCGCCAGCAGCCCGGAAGCCGGGACAGGGGCAATGGGCGCCTTTTACGAGCAGTACTTC.

The chain links TRBV12-3 or TRBV12-4 to TRBJ2-7; no definite D call. There are 11 residues in the CDR3. V was cut by 6 bases and J by 3 bases, with 6 bases left in between. The CDR3 coding sequence is TGTGCCAGCAGATCAAGCTACGAGCAGTACTTC. Amino acids: CASRSSYEQYF.